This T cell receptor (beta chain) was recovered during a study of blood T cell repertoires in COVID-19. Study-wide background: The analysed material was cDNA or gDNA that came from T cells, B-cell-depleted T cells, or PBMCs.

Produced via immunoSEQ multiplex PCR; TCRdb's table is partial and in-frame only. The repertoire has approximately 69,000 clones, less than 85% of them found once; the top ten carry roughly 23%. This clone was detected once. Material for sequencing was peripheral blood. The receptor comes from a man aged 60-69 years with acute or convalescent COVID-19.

The chain's CDR3 is CASSLGTDNEQFF. DNA for the CDR3: TGTGCCAGCAGCCTCGGGACAGACAATGAGCAGTTCTTC. V usage is TRBV7-9 and J usage is TRBJ2-1; 7 bases match TRBD1. Unmatched junction bases numbered 3, after V lost 5 bases and J lost 5 bases. The length of the CDR3 is 13 residues. The germline V gene has CDR1 SEHNR and CDR2 FQNEAQ (reference sequence).